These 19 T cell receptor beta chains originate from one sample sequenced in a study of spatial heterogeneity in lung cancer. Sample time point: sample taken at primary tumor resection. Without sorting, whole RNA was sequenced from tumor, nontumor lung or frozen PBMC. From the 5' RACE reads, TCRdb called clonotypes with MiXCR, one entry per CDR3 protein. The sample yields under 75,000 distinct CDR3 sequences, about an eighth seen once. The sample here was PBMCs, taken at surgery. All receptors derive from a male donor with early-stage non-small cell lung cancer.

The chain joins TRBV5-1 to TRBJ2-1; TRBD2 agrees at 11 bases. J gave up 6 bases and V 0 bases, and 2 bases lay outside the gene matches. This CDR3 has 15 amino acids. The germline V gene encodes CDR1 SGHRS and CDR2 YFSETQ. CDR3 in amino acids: CASSLELAGVNEQFF. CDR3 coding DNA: TGCGCCAGCAGCTTGGAACTAGCGGGAGTCAATGAGCAGTTCTTC.

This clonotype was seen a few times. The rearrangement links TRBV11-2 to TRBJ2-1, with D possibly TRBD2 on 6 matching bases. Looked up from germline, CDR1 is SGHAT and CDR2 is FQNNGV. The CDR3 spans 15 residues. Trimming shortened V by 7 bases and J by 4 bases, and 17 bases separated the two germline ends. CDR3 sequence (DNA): TGTGCCAGCACTACCGACCCAGGAGGGTACAATGAGCAGTTCTTC. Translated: CASTTDPGGYNEQFF.

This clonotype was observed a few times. The chain's CDR3 is CASSEGLERLSTDTQYF. CDR3 sequence (DNA): TGTGCCAGCAGTGAGGGTCTTGAGCGGCTTAGCACAGATACGCAGTATTTT. This sequence joins TRBV25-1 and TRBJ2-3; tentative D call: TRBD2 (5 bases). The V gene's germline CDR1 is MGHDK and CDR2 SYGVNS. V shed 3 bases and J shed 0 bases, with 16 bases lying between them. The CDR3 consists of 17 residues.

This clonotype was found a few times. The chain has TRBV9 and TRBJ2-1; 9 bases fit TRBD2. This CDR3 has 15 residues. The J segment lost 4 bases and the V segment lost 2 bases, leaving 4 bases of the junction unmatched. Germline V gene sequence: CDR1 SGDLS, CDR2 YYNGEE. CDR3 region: CASSVLAGVYNEQFF. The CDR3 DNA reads TGTGCCAGCAGCGTGTTAGCGGGAGTATACAATGAGCAGTTCTTC.

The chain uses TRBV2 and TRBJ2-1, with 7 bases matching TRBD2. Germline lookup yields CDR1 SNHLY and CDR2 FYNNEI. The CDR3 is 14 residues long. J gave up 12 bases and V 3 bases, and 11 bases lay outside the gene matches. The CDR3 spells CASSDERGPHLQFF. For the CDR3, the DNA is TGTGCCAGCAGTGACGAGCGGGGCCCCCATTTGCAGTTCTTC.

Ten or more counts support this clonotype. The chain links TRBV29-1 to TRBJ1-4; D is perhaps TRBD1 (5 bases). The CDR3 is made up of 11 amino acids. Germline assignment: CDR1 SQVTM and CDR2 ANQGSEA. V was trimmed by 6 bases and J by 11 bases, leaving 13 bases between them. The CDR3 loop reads CSVPMGTKLFF. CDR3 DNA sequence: TGCAGCGTCCCAATGGGGACTAAACTGTTTTTT. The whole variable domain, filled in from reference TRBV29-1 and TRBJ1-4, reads SAVISQKPSRDICQRGTSLTIQCQVDSQVTMMFWYRQQPGQSLTLIATANQGSEATYESGFVIDKFPISRPNLTFSTLTVSNMSPEDSSIYLCSVPMGTKLFFGSGTQLSVL.

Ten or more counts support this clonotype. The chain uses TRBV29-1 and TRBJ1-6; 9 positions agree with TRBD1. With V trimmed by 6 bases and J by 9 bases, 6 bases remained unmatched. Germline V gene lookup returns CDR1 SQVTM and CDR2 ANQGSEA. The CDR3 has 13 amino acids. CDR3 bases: TGCAGCGTCGCCCGGGACAGGGTTTCACCCCTCCACTTT. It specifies CSVARDRVSPLHF.

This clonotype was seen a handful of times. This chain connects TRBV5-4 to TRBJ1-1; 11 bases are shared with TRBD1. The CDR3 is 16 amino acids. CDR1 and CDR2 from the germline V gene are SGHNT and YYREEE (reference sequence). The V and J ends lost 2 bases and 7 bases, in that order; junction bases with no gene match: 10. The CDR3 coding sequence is TGTGCCAGCAGCTTCCCGGGACAGGGGGGAAAGAATGAAGCTTTCTTT. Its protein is CASSFPGQGGKNEAFF.

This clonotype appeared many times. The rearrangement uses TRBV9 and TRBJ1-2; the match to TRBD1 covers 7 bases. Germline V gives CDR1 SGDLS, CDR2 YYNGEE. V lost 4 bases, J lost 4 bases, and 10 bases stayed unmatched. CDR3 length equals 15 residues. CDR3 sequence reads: CASSLGGTAGYGYTF. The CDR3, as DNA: TGTGCCAGCAGCCTAGGAGGGACAGCGGGCTATGGCTACACCTTC.

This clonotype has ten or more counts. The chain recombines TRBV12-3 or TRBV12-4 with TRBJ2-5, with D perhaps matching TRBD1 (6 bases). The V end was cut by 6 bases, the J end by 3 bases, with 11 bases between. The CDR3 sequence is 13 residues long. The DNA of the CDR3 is TGTGCCAGCAGCACCAGGGGAAAAGAGACCCAGTACTTC. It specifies CASSTRGKETQYF.

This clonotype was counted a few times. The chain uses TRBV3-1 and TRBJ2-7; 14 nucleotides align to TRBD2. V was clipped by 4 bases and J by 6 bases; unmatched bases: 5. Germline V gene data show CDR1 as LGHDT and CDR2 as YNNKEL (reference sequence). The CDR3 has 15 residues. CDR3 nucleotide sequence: TGTGCCAGCAGCCGCGGACTAGCGGGAGGTCCCGAGCAGTACTTC. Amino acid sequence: CASSRGLAGGPEQYF.

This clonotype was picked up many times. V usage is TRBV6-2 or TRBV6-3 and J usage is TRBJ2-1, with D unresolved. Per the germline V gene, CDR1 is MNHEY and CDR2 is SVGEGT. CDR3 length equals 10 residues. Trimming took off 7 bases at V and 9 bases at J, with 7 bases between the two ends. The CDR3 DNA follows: TGTGCCAGCAAGGGTGGTGAGCAGTTCTTC. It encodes CASKGGEQFF.

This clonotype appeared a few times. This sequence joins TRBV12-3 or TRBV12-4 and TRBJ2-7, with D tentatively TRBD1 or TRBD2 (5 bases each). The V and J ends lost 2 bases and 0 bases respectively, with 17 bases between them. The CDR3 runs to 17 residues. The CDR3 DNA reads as TGTGCCAGCAGTTTAATGGTAGGGACCGCGGTCTCCTACGAGCAGTACTTC. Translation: CASSLMVGTAVSYEQYF.

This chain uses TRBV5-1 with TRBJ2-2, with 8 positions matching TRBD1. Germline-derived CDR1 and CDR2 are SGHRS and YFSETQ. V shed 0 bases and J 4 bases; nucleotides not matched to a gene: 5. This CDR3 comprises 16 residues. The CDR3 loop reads CASSLAGGAGTGELFF. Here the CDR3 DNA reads TGCGCCAGCAGCTTGGCAGGGGGCGCTGGCACCGGGGAGCTGTTTTTT.

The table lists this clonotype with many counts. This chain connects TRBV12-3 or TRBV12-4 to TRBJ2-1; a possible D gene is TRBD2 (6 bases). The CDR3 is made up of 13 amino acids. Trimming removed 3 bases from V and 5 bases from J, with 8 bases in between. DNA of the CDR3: TGTGCCAGCAGTTTCGTAGCGGACAATGAGCAGTTCTTC. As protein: CASSFVADNEQFF.

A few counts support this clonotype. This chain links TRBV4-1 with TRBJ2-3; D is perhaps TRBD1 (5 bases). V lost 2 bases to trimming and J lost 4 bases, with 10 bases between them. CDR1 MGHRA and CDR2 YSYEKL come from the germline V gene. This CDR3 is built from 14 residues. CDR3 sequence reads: CASSQRLGADTQYF. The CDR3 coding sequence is TGCGCCAGCAGCCAAAGGCTAGGGGCAGATACGCAGTATTTT.

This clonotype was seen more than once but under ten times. CDR3 residues: CASTYRRADTQYF. In DNA form, the CDR3 reads TGTGCCAGCACGTATCGGCGGGCCGATACGCAGTATTTT. The rearrangement links TRBV7-2 to TRBJ2-3; a possible D gene is TRBD2 (5 bases). V shed 7 bases and J shed 6 bases, with 14 bases lying between them. CDR3 size: 13 residues. Germline V CDR1 and CDR2: SGHTA, FQGNSA.

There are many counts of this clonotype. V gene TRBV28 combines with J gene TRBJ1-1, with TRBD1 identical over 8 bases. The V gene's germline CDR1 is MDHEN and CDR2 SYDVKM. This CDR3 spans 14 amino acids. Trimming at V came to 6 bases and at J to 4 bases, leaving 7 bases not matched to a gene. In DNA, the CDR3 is TGTGCCAGCAGCATCATGACAGGGGTCACTGAAGCTTTCTTT. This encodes CASSIMTGVTEAFF.

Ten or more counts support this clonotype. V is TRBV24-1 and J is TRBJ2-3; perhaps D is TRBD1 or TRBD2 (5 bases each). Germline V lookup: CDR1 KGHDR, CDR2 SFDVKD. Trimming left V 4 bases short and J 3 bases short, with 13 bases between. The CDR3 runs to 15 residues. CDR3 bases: TGTGCCACCAGTGAGACCGGGACCCAGACAGATACGCAGTATTTT. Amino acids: CATSETGTQTDTQYF.